The next 30 T cell receptor beta chains were all read from a single sample in a study of T cells of healthy individuals (dated by TCRdb to 2016 to 2018). Library generation was performed with 5' RACE. The reads were generated on an Illumina MiSeq. Starting from the raw public reads, TCRdb applied fastp trimming at Q25, assembled clones with MiXCR and retained in-frame beta chains. All rows with the same CDR3 protein become a single entry with the most common DNA and genes. The sample contains more than 60,000 distinct CDR3 sequences, roughly 17% of them found a single time. Of the sample, approximately 4.7% falls within the top ten clones. The origin of the receptors is a human donor in good health.

The gene calls are TRBV12-3 or TRBV12-4 and TRBJ2-7; D might be TRBD1 or TRBD2, each matching 5 bases. Trimming left V 5 bases short and J 3 bases short, with 14 bases between. This CDR3 spans 14 amino acids. DNA for the CDR3: TGTGCCAGCAGTCCCTCCGGGGCTTACTACGAGCAGTACTTC. This gives the protein CASSPSGAYYEQYF.

A few counts support this clonotype. The chain uses TRBV9 and TRBJ1-5; 7 bases match TRBD1. Unmatched junction bases numbered 7, after V lost 3 bases and J lost 7 bases. The CDR3 has 14 residues. Germline lookup yields CDR1 SGDLS and CDR2 YYNGEE. The CDR3 DNA reads TGTGCCAGCAGCGAAGGACAGGTGGGACAGCCCCAGCATTTT. Its protein is CASSEGQVGQPQHF.

V gene TRBV20-1 combines with J gene TRBJ2-7, with D possibly matching TRBD2 (5 bases). The CDR3 runs 14 residues. From germline, CDR1 is DFQATT and CDR2 SNEGSKA (reference sequence). Deletions cut 0 bases from V and 4 bases from J, with 13 bases between. CDR3 residues: CSARDRGKGYEQYF. In DNA form, the CDR3 reads TGCAGTGCTAGAGATAGAGGGAAGGGATACGAGCAGTACTTC.

This clonotype was counted between two and nine times. The chain uses TRBV30 and TRBJ2-7; a weak D match, TRBD2 (7 bases). The CDR3 is 13 amino acids. Between the trimmed V and J ends, which lost 5 bases and 7 bases, there was a span of 18 bases. Germline V lookup: CDR1 GTSNPN, CDR2 SVGIG (reference sequence). Written as DNA, the CDR3 is TGTGCCTGGTTGAAGGCGGGGGCGCAAGAGCAGTACTTC. Encoded protein: CAWLKAGAQEQYF.

This clonotype came up a few times. V is TRBV5-4 and J is TRBJ1-2, with 10 nucleotides matching TRBD1. The V gene's germline CDR1 is SGHNT and CDR2 YYREEE (reference sequence). V lost 3 bases to trimming and J lost 2 bases; unmatched junction nucleotides: 7. The CDR3 sequence is 16 residues long. The CDR3 is CASSSARDRGNYGYTF. DNA of the CDR3: TGTGCCAGCAGCTCCGCTAGGGACAGGGGAAACTATGGCTACACCTTC.

This clonotype occurred many times. This chain's CDR3 is CASSFGGTPYQETQYF. The CDR3 DNA follows: TGTGCCAGCAGCTTCGGAGGAACCCCGTACCAAGAGACCCAGTACTTC. The chain couples TRBV5-6 to TRBJ2-5; the D gene is possibly TRBD2 (5 bases). CDR1 is SGHDT and CDR2 is YYEEEE in the germline V gene. The CDR3 is 16 amino acids. Trimming pared 2 bases from V and 0 bases from J, leaving 14 bases between.

This clonotype has a handful of counts. This rearrangement joins TRBV7-9 to TRBJ2-7; no clear D. Germline values: CDR1 SEHNR, CDR2 FQNEAQ (reference sequence). The ends were cut back, 5 bases at V and 0 bases at J, with 17 bases in the middle. There are 16 residues in the CDR3. CDR3 in DNA: TGTGCCAGCAGCCCCCCGGGTCCCCAGGCCTCCTACGAGCAGTACTTC. It translates to CASSPPGPQASYEQYF.

The chain couples TRBV12-3 or TRBV12-4 to TRBJ1-4; 9 nucleotides align to TRBD1. V dropped 6 bases and J dropped 5; count of bases not matched to a gene: 10. This CDR3 region has 16 residues. The CDR3 reads CASSRTGVTLNEKLFF. CDR3 nucleotide sequence: TGTGCCAGCAGCCGGACAGGGGTCACCCTGAATGAAAAACTGTTTTTT.

In this sample, this clonotype turned up many times. The J gene is TRBJ2-7, the V gene TRBV7-9; D could derive from TRBD1 or TRBD2 (5 bases each). Between the trimmed V and J ends, which lost 5 bases and 2 bases, there was a span of 19 bases. The V gene's germline CDR1 is SEHNR and CDR2 FQNEAQ (reference sequence). CDR3 length: 16 amino acids. The CDR3 bases are TGTGCCAGCAGCGGAACCGGGACCCAGAACCCCTACGAGCAGTACTTC. Translating gives CASSGTGTQNPYEQYF.

This clonotype has at least ten counts. The chain links TRBV7-2 to TRBJ1-1; TRBD1 agrees at 9 bases. The V segment lost 1 base and the J segment 5 bases; nucleotides outside the gene matches: 5. The CDR3 covers 15 residues. Germline loops: CDR1 SGHTA, CDR2 FQGNSA. DNA for the CDR3: TGTGCCAGCAGCTTAGAACAGGGGGCCCGGACTGAAGCTTTCTTT. Amino acids: CASSLEQGARTEAFF.

The chain employs TRBV6-5 and TRBJ1-1; D is uncertain. Per the germline V gene, CDR1 is MNHEY and CDR2 is SVGAGI. V lost 3 bases, J lost 3 bases, and 8 bases lay in between. This CDR3 has 13 residues. The CDR3 loop is CASSYLSDTEAFF. The CDR3 DNA reads as TGTGCCAGCAGTTATCTGAGTGACACTGAAGCTTTCTTT.

This clonotype has more than one count but fewer than ten. The chain couples TRBV3-1 to TRBJ2-5; TRBD2 matches at 10 bases. There are 17 residues in the CDR3. The trim removed 2 bases at V and 5 bases at J, leaving 11 bases unmatched. Germline-derived CDR1 and CDR2 are LGHDT and YNNKEL (reference sequence). The CDR3 spells CASSQSTTSGTWETQYF. CDR3 nucleotide sequence: TGTGCCAGCAGCCAATCCACCACTAGCGGGACGTGGGAGACCCAGTACTTC.

The sample holds one count of this clonotype. A much larger clone lies a single base off, so this may be a read error. The missing conserved phenylalanine or tryptophan at the end of this CDR3 makes a read error likely. This chain joins TRBV27 and TRBJ1-4; 7 nucleotides line up with TRBD1. Per germline, CDR1 MNHEY and CDR2 SMNVEV (reference sequence). This CDR3 has 14 amino acids. The J segment lost 8 bases and the V segment lost 5 bases, leaving 8 bases of the junction unmatched. The CDR3 is CASSIRQGREKLFL. CDR3 in DNA: TGTGCCAGCAGTATCAGACAGGGAAGAGAAAAACTGTTTCTT.

By its share, this clonotype is medium-sized. The chain employs TRBV20-1 and TRBJ2-7, with TRBD2 matching over 8 bases. Looked up from germline, CDR1 is DFQATT and CDR2 is SNEGSKA (reference sequence). This CDR3 is 15 amino acids long. V was pared by 6 bases and J by 4 bases, with 14 bases of the junction left unmatched. CDR3 in amino acids: CSALAEGLASYEQYF. DNA of the CDR3: TGCAGTGCCCTGGCCGAAGGACTAGCCTCTTACGAGCAGTACTTC.

This clonotype was seen ten or more times. The chain has TRBV19 and TRBJ2-1; unclear D gene. Germline V gene data show CDR1 as LNHDA and CDR2 as SQIVND (reference sequence). Trimming stripped 5 bases from V and 3 bases from J, with 11 bases between. This CDR3 comprises 14 residues. The CDR3 DNA sequence: TGTGCCAGTAGTTTAAGAGCGTTCTACAATGAGCAGTTCTTC. Its translation is CASSLRAFYNEQFF.

The J gene is TRBJ2-1, the V gene TRBV14; 8 bases line up with TRBD2. The CDR3 has 15 amino acids. The germline V gene has CDR1 SGHDN and CDR2 FVKESK. The J segment lost 6 bases and the V segment lost 2 bases, leaving 6 bases of the junction unmatched. As DNA, the CDR3 is TGTGCCAGCAGCCAACAAGGACTAGCAGTCAATGAGCAGTTCTTC. Residues: CASSQQGLAVNEQFF.

This clonotype was seen many times. The chain uses TRBV6-2 or TRBV6-3 and TRBJ1-5, with TRBD1 as a possible D gene (5 bases). The V and J ends lost 4 bases and 4 bases respectively, with 14 bases between them. From germline, CDR1 is MNHEY and CDR2 SVGEGT. CDR3 length: 15 amino acids. CDR3 in DNA: TGTGCCAGCAGTTTTGTGGGGGTCGGTAATCAGCCCCAGCATTTT. Amino acids: CASSFVGVGNQPQHF.

This clonotype was counted at least ten times. The chain couples TRBV4-3 to TRBJ2-3, with 10 bases identical to TRBD2. The CDR3 spans 16 residues. Germline CDR1 reads LGHNA; CDR2 reads YSLEER. V gave up 0 bases and J gave up 2 bases; unmatched junction bases: 2. In DNA, the CDR3 is TGCGCCAGCAGCCAAGAAGGACTAGCGGACACAGATACGCAGTATTTT. Translated: CASSQEGLADTDTQYF.

A remark on this clonotype: Just one base apart from a much larger clone, this may be a read error. The genes are TRBV4-1 and TRBJ1-1, with 7 bases matching TRBD1. The V gene's germline CDR1 is MGHRA and CDR2 YSYEKL. The CDR3 runs to 16 residues. The CDR3 region is CASSQDREGAHLGAIF. In nucleotides, the CDR3 is TGCGCCAGCAGCCAAGATCGCGAGGGGGCGCATCTGGGAGCTATCTTT.

CDR3 nucleotide sequence: TGCGCCAGCAGCTCAAAGATACACGCGAACACCGGGGAGCTGTTTTTT. Translated, it gives CASSSKIHANTGELFF. The rearrangement joins TRBV5-1 to TRBJ2-2; no clear D. Looked up from germline, CDR1 is SGHRS and CDR2 is YFSETQ. The CDR3 consists of 16 residues. V lost 3 bases, J lost 0 bases, and 12 bases lay in between.

V gene TRBV6-5 combines with J gene TRBJ1-5; D is perhaps TRBD1 (5 bases). V dropped 6 bases and J dropped 1 base, with 10 bases sitting between them. The CDR3 runs 14 residues. Germline V gives CDR1 MNHEY, CDR2 SVGAGI. The CDR3 reads CASSPRESNQPQHF. CDR3 DNA sequence: TGTGCCAGCAGCCCCAGGGAGAGCAATCAGCCCCAGCATTTT.

This clonotype is judged medium-sized. The chain has TRBV29-1 and TRBJ1-2; a possible D gene is TRBD1 (6 bases). Germline CDR1 SQVTM, CDR2 ANQGSEA. The CDR3 has 13 residues. Trimming stripped 4 bases from V and 0 bases from J, with 9 bases between. CDR3 loop: CSVAEGANYGYTF. In DNA form, the CDR3 reads TGCAGCGTTGCAGAGGGGGCTAACTATGGCTACACCTTC.

This clonotype was seen repeatedly, ten times or more. The V gene is TRBV12-3 or TRBV12-4, the J gene TRBJ2-1; D may match TRBD1 or TRBD2 (5 bases each). V dropped 3 bases and J dropped 6 bases, with 12 bases sitting between them. This CDR3 is built from 14 residues. The CDR3 region has the DNA TGTGCCAGCAGTTTCGAACGAGGGGTCAATGAGCAGTTCTTC. The encoded protein is CASSFERGVNEQFF.

This chain connects TRBV12-3 or TRBV12-4 to TRBJ2-5, with 7 bases identical to TRBD1. V was clipped by 6 bases and J by 4 bases; unmatched bases: 11. CDR3 size: 15 residues. CDR3 nucleotides: TGTGCCAGCAGCCCATCAGGGGGTTGGGGAGAGACCCAGTACTTC. It yields the protein CASSPSGGWGETQYF.

This clonotype was recorded a few times. This chain connects TRBV20-1 to TRBJ2-7; 8 bases are shared with TRBD1. Trimming cost V 5 bases and J 5 bases; bases outside gene matches: 8. The CDR3 covers 13 residues. Germline V gene sequence: CDR1 DFQATT, CDR2 SNEGSKA (reference sequence). The CDR3 DNA sequence: TGCAGTGCTTGGACAGGGCAGCACGACGAGCAGTACTTC. The encoded protein is CSAWTGQHDEQYF.

This rearrangement joins TRBV2 to TRBJ2-5; perhaps TRBD2 as D (5 bases). Looked up from germline, CDR1 is SNHLY and CDR2 is FYNNEI. This CDR3 is 12 amino acids long. Trimming removed 6 bases from V and 8 bases from J, with 13 bases in between. The chain's CDR3 is CASRGGLGTQYF. The CDR3 coding sequence is TGTGCCAGCAGGGGCGGGCTTGGCACCCAGTACTTC. Based on the CDR3 plus reference TRBV2 and TRBJ2-5, the full variable domain is EPEVTQTPSHQVTQMGQEVILRCVPISNHLYFYWYRQILGQKVEFLVSFYNNEISEKSEIFDDQFSVERPDGSNFTLKIRSTKLEDSAMYFCASRGGLGTQYFGPGTRLLVL.

This clonotype turned up a few times. V and J are TRBV18 and TRBJ2-3; unclear D gene. The ends were cut back, 1 base at V and 5 bases at J, with 16 bases in the middle. CDR1 and CDR2 from the germline V gene are KGHSH and LQKENI. The CDR3 spans 16 residues. The CDR3 reads CASSPQGLKVEDTQYF. The CDR3 DNA sequence: TGTGCCAGCTCACCACAAGGGCTGAAGGTGGAAGATACGCAGTATTTT. The entire variable domain, with the rest obtained from reference TRBV18 and TRBJ2-3, is as follows: NAGVMQNPRHLVRRRGQEARLRCSPMKGHSHVYWYRQLPEEGLKFMVYLQKENIIDESGMPKERFSAEFPKEGPSILRIQQVVRGDSAAYFCASSPQGLKVEDTQYFGPGTRLTVL.

This clonotype was seen many times. This chain joins TRBV20-1 and TRBJ2-1; 10 bases map to TRBD2. The CDR3 is 14 amino acids. CDR1 is DFQATT, CDR2 SNEGSKA, per germline (reference sequence). V shed 6 bases and J 8 bases; nucleotides not matched to a gene: 10. CDR3: CSARAGGPSDEQFF. As DNA, the CDR3 is TGCAGTGCCCGAGCGGGAGGGCCCTCTGATGAGCAGTTCTTC.

In its sample, this clonotype was seen a few times. CDR3 sequence (DNA): TGCGCCAGCAGCCAAGACAGCGGGAGCACCTCCTACAATGAGCAGTTCTTC. Its translation: CASSQDSGSTSYNEQFF. The rearrangement uses TRBV4-3 and TRBJ2-1; 8 bases align to TRBD2. V gave up 0 bases and J gave up 0 bases; unmatched junction bases: 4. CDR1 is LGHNA, CDR2 YSLEER, per germline. This CDR3 is 17 amino acids long.

This chain joins TRBV5-1 and TRBJ2-5; 8 nucleotides line up with TRBD2. The ends lost 0 bases at V and 1 base at J; junction bases unmatched: 8. The CDR3 runs 17 residues. Looked up from germline, CDR1 is SGHRS and CDR2 is YFSETQ. CDR3 sequence reads: CASSLGGGSGPQETQYF. CDR3 in DNA: TGCGCCAGCAGCTTGGGCGGGGGGTCTGGCCCCCAAGAGACCCAGTACTTC.